Sequencing of this TCR beta chain was carried out in a study of blood T cell repertoires in COVID-19 (dated by TCRdb to the early 2020s). Notes on the research overall: Collaborator samples came from the United States, Italy and Spain and covered acute and convalescent phases of COVID-19. The prospective study material was composed of cDNA or gDNA derived from T cells, B-cell-depleted T cells, or PBMCs. The dataset comprised deeply sampled blood TCRbeta repertoires from subjects exposed to, actively infected with, or recovered from COVID-19. The repertoires were made available in a free public database intended to serve as a resource for research on the immune response to SARS-CoV-2. Samples came from the ongoing ImmuneRACE study (first 160 participants) plus 1,254 subjects from 6 global collaborators. A de-identified subject ID, COVID-19 status, age in years and sex were almost always included in the sample metadata. Where available, HLA class I and class II types were obtained from metadata supplied by the sample provider rather than from assay-based typing.

Each collaborating institution followed its own protocols to collect whole blood in K2EDTA tubes. For TCRbeta analysis, collaborators shipped samples as frozen whole blood, isolated PBMCs, or DNA extracted from either of those sample types. TCRbeta CDR3 regions were amplified from genomic DNA by means of the immunoSEQ Assay, a bias-controlled multiplex PCR. As for the original processing: The number of nucleated cells in each sample was estimated from the amplification of reference gene primers within the assay. To quantify the absolute abundance of each unique TCRbeta CDR3 rearrangement, sequence reads were collapsed and filtered. For each sample, productive Simpson clonality was calculated as the square root of Simpson's diversity index over productive rearrangements. What TCRdb holds here is the immuneACCESS table cut down to in-frame rearrangements. Part of the clones is not present; checked against another copy, under half of the missing clones reflect an unresolved V gene, and the others are unexplained. That table gives V, J and clone size, and the DNA gave D and trimming. The sample records over 100,000 clones, 85% of which are singletons. The ten most abundant clones make up approximately 10% of the sample.

Regarding this clone: The antigen it binds to is not known. The input lacks base qualities; no much larger clone sits a single base away.

Results the study describes overall, beyond this receptor: The amount of clinical and demographic metadata varied by source and participant and was provided uncurated.

The sequence derives from a man at least 80 years old with acute or convalescent COVID-19. Specimen: peripheral blood.

CDR3 protein: CATFGSGRPNEQFF. The DNA sequence is TGTGCCACCTTCGGCAGCGGGAGGCCTAATGAGCAGTTCTTC. The receptor chain draws on TRBV19 and TRBJ2-1, with TRBD2 identical over 9 junction bases. CDR1 and CDR2 are drawn from the germline V gene (reference sequence): LNHDA, SQIVND. Trimming takes 10 bases off V and 7 bases off J; junction bases not matched to a gene: 11. Including cysteine and phenylalanine, the CDR3 has 14 amino acids. The kept DNA is CDR3 alone, 42 bases in frame from the first base.